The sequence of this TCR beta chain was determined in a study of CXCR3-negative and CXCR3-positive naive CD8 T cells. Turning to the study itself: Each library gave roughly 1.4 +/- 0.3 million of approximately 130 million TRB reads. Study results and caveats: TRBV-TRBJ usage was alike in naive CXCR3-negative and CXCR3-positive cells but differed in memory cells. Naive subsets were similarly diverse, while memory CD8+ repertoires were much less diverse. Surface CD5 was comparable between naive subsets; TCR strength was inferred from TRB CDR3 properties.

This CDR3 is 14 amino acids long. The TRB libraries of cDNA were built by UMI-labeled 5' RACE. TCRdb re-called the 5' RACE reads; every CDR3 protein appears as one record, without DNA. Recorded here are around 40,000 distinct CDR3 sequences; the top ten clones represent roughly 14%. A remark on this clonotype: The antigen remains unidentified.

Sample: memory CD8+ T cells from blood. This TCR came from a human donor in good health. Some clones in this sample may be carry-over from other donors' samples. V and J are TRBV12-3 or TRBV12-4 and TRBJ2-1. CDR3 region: CAHLGFRIYNEQFF.